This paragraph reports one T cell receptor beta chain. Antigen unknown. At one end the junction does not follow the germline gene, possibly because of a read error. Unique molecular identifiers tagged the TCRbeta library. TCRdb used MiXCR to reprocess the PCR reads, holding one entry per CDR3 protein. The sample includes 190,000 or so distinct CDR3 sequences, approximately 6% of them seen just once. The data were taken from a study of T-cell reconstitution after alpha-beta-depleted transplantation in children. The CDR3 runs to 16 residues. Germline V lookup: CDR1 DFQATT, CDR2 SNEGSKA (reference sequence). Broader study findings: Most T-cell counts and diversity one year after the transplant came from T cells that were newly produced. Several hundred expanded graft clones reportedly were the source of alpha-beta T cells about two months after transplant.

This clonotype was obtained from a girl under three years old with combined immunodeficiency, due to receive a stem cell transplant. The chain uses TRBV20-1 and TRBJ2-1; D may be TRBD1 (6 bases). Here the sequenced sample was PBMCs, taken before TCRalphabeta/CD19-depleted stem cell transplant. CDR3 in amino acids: CIARDLGKPGAYEQFF. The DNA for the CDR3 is TGCATTGCTAGAGATCTTGGGAAACCAGGGGCATATGAGCAGTTCTTC.